This T cell receptor beta chain was identified in a study of shared clonotypes between healthy human individuals. General study findings and limits: For sorted subsets, rarefaction showed incomplete sequencing despite large depth. Generation of non-shared clonotypes was less probable than generation of clonotypes shared by all four donors.

A word on this clone: The antigen is not known. Different DNA sequences within this sample yield the same CDR3.

Caucasian adults residing in Nashville, Tennessee made up all the donors. DNA at approximately 200 ng, tens of thousands of T cell genomes, went into sorted-subset replicate PCRs. The method was immunoSEQ multiplex PCR; TCRdb's version includes in-frame clones alone and lacks a portion of them. The sample holds more than 850,000 clones, 75% to 80% seen once. CDR1 and CDR2 from the germline V gene are SGHRS and YFSETQ. The ends were cut back, 0 bases at V and 0 bases at J, with 3 bases in the middle. The CDR3 extends over 14 amino acids. The chain recombines TRBV5-1 with TRBJ2-2, with D unresolved. The source is a man aged 18 to 30 in good health. Some clones in this sample may be carry-over from other donors' samples. Source material: memory CD4+ T cells from PBMCs. The subset is: CD45RA-negative fraction. CDR3 amino acids: CASSLAANTGELFF. The DNA for the CDR3 is TGCGCCAGCAGCTTGGCTGCGAACACCGGGGAGCTGTTTTTT. Full variable domain (missing parts from reference TRBV5-1 and TRBJ2-2): KAGVTQTPRYLIKTRGQQVTLSCSPISGHRSVSWYQQTPGQGLQFLFEYFSETQRNKGNFPGRFSGRQFSNSRSEMNVSTLELGDSALYLCASSLAANTGELFFGEGSRLTVL.